Given below is one T cell receptor beta chain in context. What it binds is unknown. Other DNA variants within this sample encode the same CDR3. This entry comes from a study of memory CD4+ T cells and cytomegalovirus serostatus. Findings of the study overall: About two fifths of the roughly 160 known CMV-associated TCRbeta sequences appeared in CD4+ memory.

Germline V gene data show CDR1 as MNHNS and CDR2 as SASEGT. Germline trimming cut 3 bases from V and 8 bases from J; bases unmatched to any gene: 2. The CDR3 has 13 amino acids. The sort gate was single viable CD3+CD4+CD8-CD45RO+ cells for memory CD4+ T cells. Serum IgG to CMV pp150, pp28, p38 and p52 defined serostatus. Methods used by the authors: Out-of-frame sequences were removed, leaving 2 million to 2.5 million distinct TCRbeta sequences. This table comes from immunoSEQ multiplex PCR, and its TCRdb copy is limited to in-frame clones, with some not included. The V and J calls and clone size were taken over from that table, and D and trimming were inferred from the DNA. The table lists some 44,000 clones, around 78% of them singletons, with around 0.5% in the top ten.

The TCR comes from an adult in good health and CMV-seronegative. Sequencing was done on a sample of memory CD4+ T cells from blood. The chain joins TRBV6-1 to TRBJ1-4; 8 positions agree with TRBD1. The CDR3, as DNA: TGTGCCAGCAGTGAGCAGGGGGCCGAAAAACTGTTTTTT. Its protein is CASSEQGAEKLFF.